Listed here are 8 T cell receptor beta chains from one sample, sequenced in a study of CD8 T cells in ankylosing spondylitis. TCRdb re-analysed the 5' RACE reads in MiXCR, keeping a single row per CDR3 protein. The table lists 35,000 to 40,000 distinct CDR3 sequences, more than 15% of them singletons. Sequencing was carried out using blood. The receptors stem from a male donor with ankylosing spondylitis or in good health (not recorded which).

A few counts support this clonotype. CDR3 sequence reads: CASSLDAWTGIRETQYF. The CDR3 coding sequence is TGTGCCAGCAGTTTAGATGCTTGGACAGGGATCCGAGAGACCCAGTACTTC. The chain links TRBV12-3 or TRBV12-4 to TRBJ2-5; 8 nucleotides line up with TRBD1. The CDR3 runs 17 residues. Losses at the gene ends were 1 base for V and 4 bases for J; bases not matched to a gene: 11.

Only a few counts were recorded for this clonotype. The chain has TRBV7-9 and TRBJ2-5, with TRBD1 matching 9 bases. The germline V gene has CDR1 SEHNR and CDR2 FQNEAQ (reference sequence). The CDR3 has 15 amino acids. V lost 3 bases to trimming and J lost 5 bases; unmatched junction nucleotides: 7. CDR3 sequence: CASSLRTGEMETQYF. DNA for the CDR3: TGTGCCAGCAGCTTGCGGACAGGGGAGATGGAGACCCAGTACTTC.

CDR3 DNA: TGCAGCGTTGAGTCCGGGAGTCCCTACGAGCAGTACTTC. Amino acids: CSVESGSPYEQYF. The chain has TRBV29-1 and TRBJ2-7, with a weak D call TRBD2 (6 bases). The CDR3 loop spans 13 amino acids. From germline, CDR1 is SQVTM and CDR2 ANQGSEA. V lost 3 bases, J lost 2 bases, and 11 bases lay in between.

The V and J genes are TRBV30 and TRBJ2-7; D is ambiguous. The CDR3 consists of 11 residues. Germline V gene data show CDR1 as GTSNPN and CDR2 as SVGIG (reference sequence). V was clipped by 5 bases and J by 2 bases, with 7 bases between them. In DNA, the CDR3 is TGTGCCTGGGGTAGAACCTACGAGCAGTACGTC. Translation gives CAWGRTYEQYV.

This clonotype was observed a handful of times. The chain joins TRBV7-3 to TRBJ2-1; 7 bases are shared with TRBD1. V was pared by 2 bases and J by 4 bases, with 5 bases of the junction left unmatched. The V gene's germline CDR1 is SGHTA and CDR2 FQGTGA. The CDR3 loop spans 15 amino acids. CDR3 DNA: TGTGCCAGCAGCTTAGACAGGGCGCAGTACAATGAGCAGTTCTTC. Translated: CASSLDRAQYNEQFF.

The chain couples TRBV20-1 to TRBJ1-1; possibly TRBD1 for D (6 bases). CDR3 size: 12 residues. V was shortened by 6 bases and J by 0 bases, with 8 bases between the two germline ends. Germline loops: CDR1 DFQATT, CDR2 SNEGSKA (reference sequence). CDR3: CSAGGMNTEAFF. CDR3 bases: TGCAGTGCCGGGGGCATGAACACTGAAGCTTTCTTT.

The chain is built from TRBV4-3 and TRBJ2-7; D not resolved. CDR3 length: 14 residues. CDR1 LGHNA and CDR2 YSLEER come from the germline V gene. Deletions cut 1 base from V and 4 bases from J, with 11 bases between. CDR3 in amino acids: CASSQARQVYEQYF. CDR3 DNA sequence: TGCGCCAGCAGCCAAGCTCGTCAGGTTTACGAGCAGTACTTC.

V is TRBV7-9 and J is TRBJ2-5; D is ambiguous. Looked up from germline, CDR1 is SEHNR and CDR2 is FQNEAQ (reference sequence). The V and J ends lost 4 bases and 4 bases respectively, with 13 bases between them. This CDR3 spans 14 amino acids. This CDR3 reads CASSWGATRETQYF. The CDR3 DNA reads TGTGCCAGCAGCTGGGGTGCCACCCGAGAGACCCAGTACTTC.